The source of this TCR beta chain is a study of cytomegalovirus exposure and HLA in healthy donors. Regarding this clone: Its antigen is not identified.

CDR3 length: 11 amino acids. Trimming stripped 4 bases from V and 1 base from J, with 4 bases between. The germline V gene encodes CDR1 GTSNPN and CDR2 SVGIG (reference sequence). Study-level points and caveats: Analyzed later, most CMV-associated TCR beta chains appeared HLA-restricted. A further, later analysis showed that HLA-associated TCR beta chains (compared with equally common others) were more clonally expanded. Available immune exposure information was restricted to CMV serostatus only. A prior analysis recorded that most TCR beta V segments were productive about 87% or about 30% of the time.

Amplification used 60 Vbeta primers and 13 Jbeta primers. The protocol was immunoSEQ multiplex PCR, while the TCRdb copy is restricted to in-frame clones and leaves out a portion. The sample carries approximately 170,000 clones, around two thirds recorded once. This clonotype was sampled from a man aged 35-49 years in good health and CMV-seronegative. Sample: PBMCs. This chain links TRBV30 with TRBJ1-1; D is undetermined. Here the CDR3 reads CAWIGNTEAFF. For the CDR3, the DNA is TGTGCCTGGATCGGGAACACTGAAGCTTTCTTT.